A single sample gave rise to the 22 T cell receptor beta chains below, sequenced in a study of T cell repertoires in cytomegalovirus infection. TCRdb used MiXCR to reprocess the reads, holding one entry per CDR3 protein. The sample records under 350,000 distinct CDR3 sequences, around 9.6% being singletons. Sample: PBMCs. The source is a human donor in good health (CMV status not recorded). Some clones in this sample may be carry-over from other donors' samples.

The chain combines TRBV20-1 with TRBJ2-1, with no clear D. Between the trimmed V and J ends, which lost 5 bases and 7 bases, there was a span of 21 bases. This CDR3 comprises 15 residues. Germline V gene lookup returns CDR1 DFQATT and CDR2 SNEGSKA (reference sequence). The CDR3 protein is CSAGSLEEIRNEQFF. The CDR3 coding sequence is TGCAGTGCTGGATCTCTAGAGGAAATACGGAATGAGCAGTTCTTC.

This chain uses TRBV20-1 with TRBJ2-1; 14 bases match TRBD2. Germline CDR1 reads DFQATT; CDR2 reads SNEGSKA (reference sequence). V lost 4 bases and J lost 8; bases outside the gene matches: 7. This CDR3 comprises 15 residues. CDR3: CSAISGLAGGYEQFF. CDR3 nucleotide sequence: TGCAGTGCTATCTCCGGACTAGCGGGGGGTTATGAGCAGTTCTTC.

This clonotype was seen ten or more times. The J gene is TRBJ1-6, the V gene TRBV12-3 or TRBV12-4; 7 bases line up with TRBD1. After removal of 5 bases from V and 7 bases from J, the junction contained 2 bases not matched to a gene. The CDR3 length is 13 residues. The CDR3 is CASSTGVNSPLHF. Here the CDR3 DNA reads TGTGCCAGCAGTACAGGGGTCAATTCACCCCTCCACTTT.

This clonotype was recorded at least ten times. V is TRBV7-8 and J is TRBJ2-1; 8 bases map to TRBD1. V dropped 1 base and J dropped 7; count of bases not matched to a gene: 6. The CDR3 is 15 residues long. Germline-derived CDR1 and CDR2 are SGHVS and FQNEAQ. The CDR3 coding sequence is TGTGCCAGCAGCTTAGGAAGGACAGGGAGTAATGAGCAGTTCTTC. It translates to CASSLGRTGSNEQFF. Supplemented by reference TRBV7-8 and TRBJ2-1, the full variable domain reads GAGVSQSPRYKVAKRGQDVALRCDPISGHVSLFWYQQALGQGPEFLTYFQNEAQLDKSGLPSDRFFAERPEGSVSTLKIQRTQQEDSAVYLCASSLGRTGSNEQFFGPGTRLTVL.

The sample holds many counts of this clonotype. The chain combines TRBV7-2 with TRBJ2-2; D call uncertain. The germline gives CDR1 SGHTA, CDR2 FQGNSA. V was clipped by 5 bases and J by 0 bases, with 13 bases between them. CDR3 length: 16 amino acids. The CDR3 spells CASSNEALANTGELFF. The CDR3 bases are TGTGCCAGCAGCAACGAAGCTCTAGCGAACACCGGGGAGCTGTTTTTT. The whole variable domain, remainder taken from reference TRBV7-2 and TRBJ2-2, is GAGVSQSPSNKVTEKGKDVELRCDPISGHTALYWYRQSLGQGLEFLIYFQGNSAPDKSGLPSDRFSAERTGGSVSTLTIQRTQQEDSAVYLCASSNEALANTGELFFGEGSRLTVL.

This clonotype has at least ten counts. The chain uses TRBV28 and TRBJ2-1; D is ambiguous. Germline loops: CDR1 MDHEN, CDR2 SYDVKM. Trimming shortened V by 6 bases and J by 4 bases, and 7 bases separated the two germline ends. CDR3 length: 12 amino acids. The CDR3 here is CASRPSYNEQFF. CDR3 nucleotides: TGTGCCAGCAGACCAAGTTACAATGAGCAGTTCTTC.

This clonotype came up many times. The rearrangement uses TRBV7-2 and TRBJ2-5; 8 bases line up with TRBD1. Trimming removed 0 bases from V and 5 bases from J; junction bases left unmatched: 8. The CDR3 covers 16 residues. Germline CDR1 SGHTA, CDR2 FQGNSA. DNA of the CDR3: TGTGCCAGCAGCTTAGCCGTAGACAGGGGTCGGGAGACCCAGTACTTC. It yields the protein CASSLAVDRGRETQYF. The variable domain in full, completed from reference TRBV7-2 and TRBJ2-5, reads GAGVSQSPSNKVTEKGKDVELRCDPISGHTALYWYRQSLGQGLEFLIYFQGNSAPDKSGLPSDRFSAERTGGSVSTLTIQRTQQEDSAVYLCASSLAVDRGRETQYFGPGTRLLVL.

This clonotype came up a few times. CDR3 protein: CSARVGGATNEKLFF. Here the CDR3 DNA reads TGCAGTGCTAGAGTCGGGGGCGCAACTAATGAAAAACTGTTTTTT. V is TRBV20-1 and J is TRBJ1-4, with a tentative D call TRBD1 (6 bases). CDR1 is DFQATT and CDR2 is SNEGSKA in the germline V gene (reference sequence). V lost 1 base, J lost 0 bases, and 9 bases lay in between. The CDR3 is 15 residues long.

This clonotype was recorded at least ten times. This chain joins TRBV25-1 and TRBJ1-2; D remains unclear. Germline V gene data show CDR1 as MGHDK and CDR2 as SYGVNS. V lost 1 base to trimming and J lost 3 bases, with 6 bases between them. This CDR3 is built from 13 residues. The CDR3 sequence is CASSEWGDYGYTF. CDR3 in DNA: TGTGCCAGCAGTGAATGGGGTGACTATGGCTACACCTTC.

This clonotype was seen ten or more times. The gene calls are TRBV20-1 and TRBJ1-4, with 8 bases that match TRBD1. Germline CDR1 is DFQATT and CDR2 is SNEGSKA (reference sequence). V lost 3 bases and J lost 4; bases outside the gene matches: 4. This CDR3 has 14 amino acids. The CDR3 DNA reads TGCAGTGCTAGGGGGACAGGCTATAATGAAAAACTGTTTTTT. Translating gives CSARGTGYNEKLFF.

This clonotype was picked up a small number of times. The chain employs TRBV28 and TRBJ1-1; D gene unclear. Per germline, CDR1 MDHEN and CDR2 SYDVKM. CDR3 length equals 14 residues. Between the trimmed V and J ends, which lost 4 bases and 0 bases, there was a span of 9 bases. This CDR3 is CASSSEGMNTEAFF. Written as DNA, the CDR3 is TGTGCCAGCAGTTCAGAGGGCATGAACACTGAAGCTTTCTTT.

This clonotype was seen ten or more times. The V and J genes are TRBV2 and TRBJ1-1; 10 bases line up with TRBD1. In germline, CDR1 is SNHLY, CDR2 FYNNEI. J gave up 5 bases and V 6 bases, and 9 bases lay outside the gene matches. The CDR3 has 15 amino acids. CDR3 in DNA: TGTGCCAGCAGCGCCCCGGGACAGGGGAGGACTGAAGCTTTCTTT. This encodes CASSAPGQGRTEAFF. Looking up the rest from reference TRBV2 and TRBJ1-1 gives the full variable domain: EPEVTQTPSHQVTQMGQEVILRCVPISNHLYFYWYRQILGQKVEFLVSFYNNEISEKSEIFDDQFSVERPDGSNFTLKIRSTKLEDSAMYFCASSAPGQGRTEAFFGQGTRLTVV.

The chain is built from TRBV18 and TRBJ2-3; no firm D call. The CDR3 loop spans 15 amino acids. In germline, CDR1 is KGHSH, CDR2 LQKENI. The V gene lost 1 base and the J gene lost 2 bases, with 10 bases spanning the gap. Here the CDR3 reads CASSPLQTFTDTQYF. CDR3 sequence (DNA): TGTGCCAGCTCACCACTACAGACTTTCACAGATACGCAGTATTTT.

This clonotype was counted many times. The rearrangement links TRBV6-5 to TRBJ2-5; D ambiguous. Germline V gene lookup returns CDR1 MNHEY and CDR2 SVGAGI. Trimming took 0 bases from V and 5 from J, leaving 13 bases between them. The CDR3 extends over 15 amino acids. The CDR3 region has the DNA TGTGCCAGCAGTTACTCGTCAAGTAATTGGGAGACCCAGTACTTC. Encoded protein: CASSYSSSNWETQYF.

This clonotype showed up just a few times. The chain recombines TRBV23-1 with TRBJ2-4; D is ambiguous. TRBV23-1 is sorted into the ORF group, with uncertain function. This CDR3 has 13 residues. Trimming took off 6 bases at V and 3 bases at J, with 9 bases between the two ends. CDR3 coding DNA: TGCGCCAGCAGGCAGAAGGTCAAAAACATTCAGTACTTC. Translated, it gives CASRQKVKNIQYF.

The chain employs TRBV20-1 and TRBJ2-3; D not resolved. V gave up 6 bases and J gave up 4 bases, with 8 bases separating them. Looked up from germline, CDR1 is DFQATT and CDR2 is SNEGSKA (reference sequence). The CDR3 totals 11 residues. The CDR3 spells CSAVGADTQYF. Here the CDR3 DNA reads TGCAGTGCCGTTGGTGCAGATACGCAGTATTTT.

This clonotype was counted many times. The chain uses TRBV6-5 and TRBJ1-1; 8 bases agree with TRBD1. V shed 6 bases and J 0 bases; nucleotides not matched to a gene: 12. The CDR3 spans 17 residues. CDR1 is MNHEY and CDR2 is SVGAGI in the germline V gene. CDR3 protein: CASRQARTGTMNTEAFF. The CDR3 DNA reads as TGTGCCAGCAGACAGGCCCGGACAGGGACAATGAACACTGAAGCTTTCTTT.

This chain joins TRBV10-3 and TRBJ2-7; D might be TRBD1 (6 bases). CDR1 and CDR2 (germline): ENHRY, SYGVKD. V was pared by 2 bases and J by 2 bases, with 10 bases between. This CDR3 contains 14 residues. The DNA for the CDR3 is TGTGCCATCAGTGAGACAGGGTGGACCTACGAGCAGTACGTC. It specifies CAISETGWTYEQYV.

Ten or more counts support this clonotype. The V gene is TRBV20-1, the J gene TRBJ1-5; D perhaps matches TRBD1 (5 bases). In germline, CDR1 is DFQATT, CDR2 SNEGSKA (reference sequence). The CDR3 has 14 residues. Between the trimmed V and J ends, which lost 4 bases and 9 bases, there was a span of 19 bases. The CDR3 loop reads CSAILGQGLVPQHF. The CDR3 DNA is TGCAGTGCTATTCTCGGGCAGGGACTAGTGCCCCAGCATTTT.

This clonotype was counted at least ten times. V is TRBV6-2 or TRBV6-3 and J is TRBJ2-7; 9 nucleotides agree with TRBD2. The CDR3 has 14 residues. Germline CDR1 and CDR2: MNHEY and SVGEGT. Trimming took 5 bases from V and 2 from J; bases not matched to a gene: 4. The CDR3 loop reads CASSRLAVTYEQYV. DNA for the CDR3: TGTGCCAGCAGTCGACTAGCGGTAACCTACGAGCAGTACGTC.

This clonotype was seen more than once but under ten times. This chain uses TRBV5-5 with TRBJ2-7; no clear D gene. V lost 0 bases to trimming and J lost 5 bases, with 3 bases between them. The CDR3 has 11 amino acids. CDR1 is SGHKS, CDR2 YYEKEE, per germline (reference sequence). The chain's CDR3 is CASSLGHEQYF. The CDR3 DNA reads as TGTGCCAGCAGCTTGGGGCACGAGCAGTACTTC.

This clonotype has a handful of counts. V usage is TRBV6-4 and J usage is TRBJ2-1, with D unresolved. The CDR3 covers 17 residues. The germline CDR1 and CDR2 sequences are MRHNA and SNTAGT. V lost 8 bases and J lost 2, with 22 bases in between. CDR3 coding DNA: TGTGCCAGCTCTCGGATCCCAAGCGTTTTAACCTACAATGAGCAGTTCTTC. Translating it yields CASSRIPSVLTYNEQFF.